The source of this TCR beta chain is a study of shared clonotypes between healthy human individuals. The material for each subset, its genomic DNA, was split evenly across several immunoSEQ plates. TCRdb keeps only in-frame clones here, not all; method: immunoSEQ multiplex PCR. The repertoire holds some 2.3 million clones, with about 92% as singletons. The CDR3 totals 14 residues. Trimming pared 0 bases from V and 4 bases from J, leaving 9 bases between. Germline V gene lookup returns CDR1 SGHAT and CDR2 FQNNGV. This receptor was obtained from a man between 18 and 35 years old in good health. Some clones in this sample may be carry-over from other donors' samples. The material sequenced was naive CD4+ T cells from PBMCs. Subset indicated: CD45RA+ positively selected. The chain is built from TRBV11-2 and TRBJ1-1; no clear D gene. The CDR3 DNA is TGTGCCAGCAGCTTAGATCCCCAGAGCACTGAAGCTTTCTTT. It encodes CASSLDPQSTEAFF.